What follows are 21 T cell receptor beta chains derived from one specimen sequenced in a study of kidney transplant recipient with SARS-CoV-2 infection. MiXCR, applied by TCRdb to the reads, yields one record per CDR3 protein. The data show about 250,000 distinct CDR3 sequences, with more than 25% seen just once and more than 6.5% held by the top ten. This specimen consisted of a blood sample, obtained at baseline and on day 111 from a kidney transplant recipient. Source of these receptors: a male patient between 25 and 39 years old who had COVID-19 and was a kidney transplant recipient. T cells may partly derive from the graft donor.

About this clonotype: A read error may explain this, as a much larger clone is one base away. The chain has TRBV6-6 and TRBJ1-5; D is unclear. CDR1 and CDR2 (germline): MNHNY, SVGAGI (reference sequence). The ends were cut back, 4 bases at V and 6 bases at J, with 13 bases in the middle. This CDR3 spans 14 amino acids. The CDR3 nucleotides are TGTGCCAGCAGTTCTACAGAGTTCAGTCAGCCCCAGCATTTT. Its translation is CASSSTEFSQPQHF.

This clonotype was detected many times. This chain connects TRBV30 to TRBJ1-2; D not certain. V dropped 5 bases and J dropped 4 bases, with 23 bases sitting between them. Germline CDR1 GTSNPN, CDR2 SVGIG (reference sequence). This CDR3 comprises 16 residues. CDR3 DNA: TGTGCCTGGTTCGTTACGCGTTATAGAAAGACCTATGGCTACACCTTC. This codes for CAWFVTRYRKTYGYTF. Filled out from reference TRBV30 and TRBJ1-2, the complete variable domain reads SQTIHQWPATLVQPVGSPLSLECTVEGTSNPNLYWYRQAAGRGLQLLFYSVGIGQISSEVPQNLSASRPQDRQFILSSKKLLLSDSGFYLCAWFVTRYRKTYGYTFGSGTRLTVV.

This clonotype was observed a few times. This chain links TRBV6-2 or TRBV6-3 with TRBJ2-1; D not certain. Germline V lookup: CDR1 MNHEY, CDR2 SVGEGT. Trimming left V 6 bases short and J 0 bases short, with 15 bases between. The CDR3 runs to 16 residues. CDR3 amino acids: CASRFHGESSYNEQFF. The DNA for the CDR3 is TGTGCCAGCAGATTCCACGGTGAGAGCTCCTACAATGAGCAGTTCTTC.

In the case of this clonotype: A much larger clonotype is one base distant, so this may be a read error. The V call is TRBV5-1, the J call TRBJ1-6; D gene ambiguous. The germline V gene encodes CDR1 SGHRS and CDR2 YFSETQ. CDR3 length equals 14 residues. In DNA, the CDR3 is TGCGTCAGCAGCCCGGGCCCGAATAATTCACCCCTCCACTTT. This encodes CVSSPGPNNSPLHF. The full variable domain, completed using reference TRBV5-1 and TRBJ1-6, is KAGVTQTPRYLIKTRGQQVTLSCSPISGHRSVSWYQQTPGQGLQFLFEYFSETQRNKGNFPGRFSGRQFSNSRSEMNVSTLELGDSALYLCVSSPGPNNSPLHFGNGTRLTVT.

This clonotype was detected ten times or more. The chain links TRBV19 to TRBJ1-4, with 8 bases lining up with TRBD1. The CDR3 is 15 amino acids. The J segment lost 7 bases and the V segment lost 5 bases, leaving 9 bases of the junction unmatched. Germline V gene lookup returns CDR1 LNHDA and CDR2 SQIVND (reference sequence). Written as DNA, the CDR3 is TGTGCCAGTAGTCGTGACAGGGGTAGAAGTGAAAAACTGTTTTTT. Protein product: CASSRDRGRSEKLFF.

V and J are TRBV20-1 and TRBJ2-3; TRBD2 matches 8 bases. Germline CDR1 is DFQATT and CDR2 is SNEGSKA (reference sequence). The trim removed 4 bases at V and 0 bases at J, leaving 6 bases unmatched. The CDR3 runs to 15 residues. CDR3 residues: CSATGLAGSTDTQYF. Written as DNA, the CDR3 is TGCAGTGCTACTGGACTAGCTGGAAGCACAGATACGCAGTATTTT.

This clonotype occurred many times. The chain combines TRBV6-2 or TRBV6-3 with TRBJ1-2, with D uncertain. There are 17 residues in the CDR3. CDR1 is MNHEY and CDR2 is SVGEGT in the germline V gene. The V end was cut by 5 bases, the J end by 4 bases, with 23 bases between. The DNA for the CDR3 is TGTGCCAGCAGTACGGAATTCTGCATCGGAAAGACCTATGGCTACACCTTC. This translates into CASSTEFCIGKTYGYTF.

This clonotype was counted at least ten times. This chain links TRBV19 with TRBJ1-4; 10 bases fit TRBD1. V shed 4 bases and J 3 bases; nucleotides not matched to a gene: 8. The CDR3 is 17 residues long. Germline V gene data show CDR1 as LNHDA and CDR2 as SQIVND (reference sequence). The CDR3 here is CASSTPDRGRANEKLFF. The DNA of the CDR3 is TGTGCCAGTAGTACCCCGGACAGGGGGAGGGCTAATGAAAAACTGTTTTTT.

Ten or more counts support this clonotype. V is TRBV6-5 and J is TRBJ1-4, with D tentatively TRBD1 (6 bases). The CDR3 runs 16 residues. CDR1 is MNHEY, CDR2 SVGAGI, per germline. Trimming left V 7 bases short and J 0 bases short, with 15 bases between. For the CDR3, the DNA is TGTGCCAGCAAAAAAGGGACACTTGCAACTAATGAAAAACTGTTTTTT. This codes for CASKKGTLATNEKLFF.

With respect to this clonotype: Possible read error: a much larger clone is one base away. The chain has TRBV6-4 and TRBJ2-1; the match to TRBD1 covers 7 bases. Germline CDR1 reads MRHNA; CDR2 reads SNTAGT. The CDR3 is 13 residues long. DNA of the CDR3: TGTGCCAGCGGTGAGGGGGCGAACAATGAGCAGTTCTTC. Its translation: CASGEGANNEQFF.

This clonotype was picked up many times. In nucleotides, the CDR3 is TGTGCCAGCAGCTTAGTAGACGGGAGTGGGGGTGAGCAGTTCTTC. Protein sequence: CASSLVDGSGGEQFF. The V call is TRBV7-7, the J call TRBJ2-1; maybe TRBD2 (6 bases). This CDR3 contains 15 residues. V lost 1 base and J lost 9, with 16 bases in between. Germline-derived CDR1 and CDR2 are SSHAT and FNYEAQ (reference sequence).

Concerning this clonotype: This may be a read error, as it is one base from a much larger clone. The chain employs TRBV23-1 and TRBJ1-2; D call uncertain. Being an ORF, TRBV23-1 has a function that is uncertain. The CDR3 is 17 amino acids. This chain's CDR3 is CAGSSRPLRRKTYGYTF. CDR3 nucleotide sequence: TGCGCCGGCAGTTCTAGGCCGCTACGCAGAAAGACCTATGGCTACACCTTC.

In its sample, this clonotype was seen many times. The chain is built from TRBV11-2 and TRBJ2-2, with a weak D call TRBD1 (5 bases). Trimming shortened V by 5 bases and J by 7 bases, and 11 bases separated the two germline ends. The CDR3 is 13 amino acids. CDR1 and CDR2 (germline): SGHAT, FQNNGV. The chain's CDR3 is CASSASRGGELFF. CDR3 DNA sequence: TGTGCCAGCAGCGCAAGTAGGGGCGGGGAGCTGTTTTTT.

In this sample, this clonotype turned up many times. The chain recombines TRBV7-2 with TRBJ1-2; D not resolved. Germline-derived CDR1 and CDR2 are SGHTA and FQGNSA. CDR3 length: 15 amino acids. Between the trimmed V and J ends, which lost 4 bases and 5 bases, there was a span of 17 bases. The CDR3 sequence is CASSSRSEGIYGYTF. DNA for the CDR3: TGTGCCAGCAGCTCAAGATCCGAAGGGATATATGGCTACACCTTC.

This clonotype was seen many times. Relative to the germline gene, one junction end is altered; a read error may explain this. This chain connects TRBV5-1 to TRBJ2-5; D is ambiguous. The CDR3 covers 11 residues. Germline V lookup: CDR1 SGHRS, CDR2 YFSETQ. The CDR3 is CASSLQETQYF. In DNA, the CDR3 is TGTGCCAGCAGCTTACAAGAGACCCAGTACTTC.

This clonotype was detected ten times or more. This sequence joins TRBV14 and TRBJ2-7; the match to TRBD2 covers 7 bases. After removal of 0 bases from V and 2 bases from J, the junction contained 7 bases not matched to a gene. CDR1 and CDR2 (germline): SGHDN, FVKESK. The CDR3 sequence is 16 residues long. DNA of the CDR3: TGTGCCAGCAGCCAAGATCGGGCTAGCGGAGCCTACGAGCAGTACTTC. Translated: CASSQDRASGAYEQYF.

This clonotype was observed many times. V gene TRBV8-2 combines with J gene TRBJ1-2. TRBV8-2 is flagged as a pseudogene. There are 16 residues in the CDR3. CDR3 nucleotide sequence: TGTGGCAGTGCTGATAATGATAGCCGAAAGACCTATGGCTACACCTTC. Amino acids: CGSADNDSRKTYGYTF.

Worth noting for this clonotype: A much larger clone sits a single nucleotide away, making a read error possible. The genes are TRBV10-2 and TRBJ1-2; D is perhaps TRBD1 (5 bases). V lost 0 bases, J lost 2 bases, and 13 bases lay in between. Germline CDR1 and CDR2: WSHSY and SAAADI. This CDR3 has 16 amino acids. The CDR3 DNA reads TGCGCCAGCAGTGAGTCGGCGGCGGGGCAGAACTATGGCTACACCTTC. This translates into CASSESAAGQNYGYTF.

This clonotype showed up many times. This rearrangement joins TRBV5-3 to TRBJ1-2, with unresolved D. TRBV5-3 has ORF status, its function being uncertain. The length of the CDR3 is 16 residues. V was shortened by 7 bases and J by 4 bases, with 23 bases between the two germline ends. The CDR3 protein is CARSLVVVRKTYGYTF. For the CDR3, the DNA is TGTGCCAGATCACTGGTAGTGGTGAGAAAGACCTATGGCTACACCTTC.

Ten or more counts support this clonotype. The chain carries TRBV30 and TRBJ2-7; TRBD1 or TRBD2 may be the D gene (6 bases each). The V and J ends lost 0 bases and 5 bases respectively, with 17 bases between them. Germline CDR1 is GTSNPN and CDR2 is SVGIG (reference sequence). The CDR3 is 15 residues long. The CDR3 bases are TGTGCCTGGAGTGTACGGGAGACAGGTCCCGACGAGCAGTACTTC. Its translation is CAWSVRETGPDEQYF.

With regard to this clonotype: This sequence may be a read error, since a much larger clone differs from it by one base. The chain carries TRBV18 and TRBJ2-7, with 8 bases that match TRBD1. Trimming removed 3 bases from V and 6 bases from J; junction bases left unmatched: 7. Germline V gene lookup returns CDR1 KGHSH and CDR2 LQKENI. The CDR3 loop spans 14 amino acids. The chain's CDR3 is CASSPSDRDSEQYF. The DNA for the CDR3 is TGTGCCAGCTCACCGTCGGACAGGGATTCCGAGCAGTACTTC. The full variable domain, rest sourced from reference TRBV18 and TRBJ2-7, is NAGVMQNPRHLVRRRGQEARLRCSPMKGHSHVYWYRQLPEEGLKFMVYLQKENIIDESGMPKERFSAEFPKEGPSILRIQQVVRGDSAAYFCASSPSDRDSEQYFGPGTRLTVT.